Included here is one TCR beta chain sequence, with context. The sample comes from a study of blood T cell repertoires in COVID-19. About the study: Sample material is recorded as cDNA or gDNA derived from T cells, B-cell-depleted T cells, or PBMCs.

Produced via immunoSEQ multiplex PCR; TCRdb's table is partial and in-frame only. Altogether roughly 200,000 clones are present, 75% to 85% being singletons, with the ten largest covering roughly 1.3%. V was clipped by 5 bases and J by 0 bases; unmatched bases: 7. The CDR3 contains 16 residues. Germline V gene data show CDR1 as MRHNA and CDR2 as SNTAGT. Input material: peripheral blood. The V and J genes are TRBV6-4 and TRBJ2-3, with 8 positions matching TRBD2. The sequence derives from a woman in her thirties with COVID-19, enrolled during active disease. This chain's CDR3 is CASSPLSSGSTDTQYF. As DNA, the CDR3 is TGTGCCAGCAGTCCCTTGTCTAGCGGGAGCACAGATACGCAGTATTTT.